The clone carrying this T cell receptor beta chain was counted many times. The antigen remains undetermined. Germline CDR1 SGHRS, CDR2 YFSETQ. This CDR3 region has 14 residues. Trimming left V 4 bases short and J 5 bases short, with 13 bases between. The sample is drawn from a study of identical twins. Study-wide findings and caveats: One should note that invariant MAIT and iNKT cells could partly confound zero-insertion analyses.

TCRdb used MiXCR to reprocess the 5' RACE reads, holding one entry per CDR3 protein. The data show 350,000 to 450,000 distinct CDR3 sequences, roughly 18% seen once. Sequenced material: naive T cells sorted from blood. V is TRBV5-1 and J is TRBJ2-1, with a weak D call TRBD2 (6 bases). The TCR originated in a man between 45 and 60 years old in good health. The CDR3: CASSPGTGNNEQFF. As DNA, the CDR3 is TGCGCCAGCAGCCCCGGGACTGGAAACAATGAGCAGTTCTTC. Full variable domain (missing parts from reference TRBV5-1 and TRBJ2-1): KAGVTQTPRYLIKTRGQQVTLSCSPISGHRSVSWYQQTPGQGLQFLFEYFSETQRNKGNFPGRFSGRQFSNSRSEMNVSTLELGDSALYLCASSPGTGNNEQFFGPGTRLTVL.